Given below is one T cell receptor (beta chain) in context. The antigen remains undetermined. Germline V gives CDR1 SGHAT, CDR2 FQNNGV. V was trimmed by 2 bases and J by 3 bases, leaving 11 bases between them. The CDR3 sequence is 14 residues long. The protocol was immunoSEQ multiplex PCR, while the TCRdb copy is restricted to in-frame clones and leaves out a portion. The table records just under 5,000 clones, roughly three quarters of them present only once. These data are taken from a study of immune evolution from preneoplasia to lung adenocarcinoma. General study points: Highest clonality occurred in KRAS-mutant, not EGFR-mutant or double wild-type, nodules.

This receptor was taken from a person aged 70 to 85 with lung adenocarcinoma. The chain recombines TRBV11-2 with TRBJ2-7; D unclear. Sequenced sample: FFPE minimally invasive lung adenocarcinoma tissue. CDR3 in DNA: TGTGCCAGCAGCTTATCCCGCGGCGTCTACGAGCAGTACTTC. The encoded protein is CASSLSRGVYEQYF.